This note documents a single TCR beta chain sequence. Germline V lookup: CDR1 SGHDT, CDR2 YYEEEE. The J segment lost 6 bases and the V segment lost 1 base, leaving 8 bases of the junction unmatched. The CDR3 sequence is 17 residues long. These data are taken from a study of cytomegalovirus exposure and HLA in healthy donors. The primer mix had 60 Vbeta and 13 Jbeta primers. Sequencing used immunoSEQ multiplex PCR; TCRdb keeps in-frame clones, though not all of them. The sample includes about 160,000 clones, around three quarters of them seen just once. Sequencing was performed on PBMCs. The receptor comes from a man aged 40-50 years in good health and CMV-seronegative. V is TRBV5-6 and J is TRBJ1-4; 11 nucleotides match TRBD1. CDR3 coding DNA: TGTGCCAGCAGCTTGAGGGACAGGGGGTTTGGGGATGAAAAACTGTTTTTT. Its protein is CASSLRDRGFGDEKLFF.